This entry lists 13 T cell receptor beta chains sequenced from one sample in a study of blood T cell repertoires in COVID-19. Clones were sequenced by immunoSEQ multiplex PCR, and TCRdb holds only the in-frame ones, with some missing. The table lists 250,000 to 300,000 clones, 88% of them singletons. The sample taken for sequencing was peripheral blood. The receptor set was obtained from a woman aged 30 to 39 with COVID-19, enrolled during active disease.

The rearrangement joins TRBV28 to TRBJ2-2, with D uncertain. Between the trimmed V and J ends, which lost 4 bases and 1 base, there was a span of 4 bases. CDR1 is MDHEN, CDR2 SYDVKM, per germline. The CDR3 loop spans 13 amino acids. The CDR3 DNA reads TGTGCCAGCAGTTACGGGAACACCGGGGAGCTGTTTTTT. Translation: CASSYGNTGELFF.

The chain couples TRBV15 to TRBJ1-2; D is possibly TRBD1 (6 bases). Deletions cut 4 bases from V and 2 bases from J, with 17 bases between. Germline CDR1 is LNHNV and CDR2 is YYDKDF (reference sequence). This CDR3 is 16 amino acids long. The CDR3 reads CATSKRAGAENYGYTF. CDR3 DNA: TGTGCCACCAGCAAGAGGGCAGGGGCGGAGAACTATGGCTACACCTTC.

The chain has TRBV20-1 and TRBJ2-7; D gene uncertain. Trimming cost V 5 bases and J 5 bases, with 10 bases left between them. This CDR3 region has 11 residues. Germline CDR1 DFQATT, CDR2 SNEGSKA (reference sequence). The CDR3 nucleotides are TGCAGTGCTGCCCTATTAAACGAGCAGTACTTC. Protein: CSAALLNEQYF.

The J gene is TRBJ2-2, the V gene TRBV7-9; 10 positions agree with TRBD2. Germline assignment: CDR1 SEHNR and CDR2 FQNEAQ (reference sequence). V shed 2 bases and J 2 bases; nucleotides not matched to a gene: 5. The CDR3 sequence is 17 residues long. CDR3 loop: CASSLPSGSLNTGELFF. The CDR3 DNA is TGTGCCAGCAGCTTACCTAGCGGGAGTTTAAACACCGGGGAGCTGTTTTTT.

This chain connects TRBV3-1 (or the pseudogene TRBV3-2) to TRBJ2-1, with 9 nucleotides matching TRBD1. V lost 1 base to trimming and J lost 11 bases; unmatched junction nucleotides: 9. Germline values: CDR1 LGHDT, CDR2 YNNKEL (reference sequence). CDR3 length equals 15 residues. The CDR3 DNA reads TGTGCCAGCAGCCAAGCGACAGGGGGTCCATTTCAGCAGTTCTTC. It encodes CASSQATGGPFQQFF.

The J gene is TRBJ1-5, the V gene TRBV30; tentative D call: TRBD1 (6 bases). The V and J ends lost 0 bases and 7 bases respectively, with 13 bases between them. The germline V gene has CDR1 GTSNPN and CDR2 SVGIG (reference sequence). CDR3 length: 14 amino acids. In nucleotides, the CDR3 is TGTGCCTGGAGTGTACGGGCAGGGGCACAGCCCCAGCATTTT. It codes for CAWSVRAGAQPQHF.

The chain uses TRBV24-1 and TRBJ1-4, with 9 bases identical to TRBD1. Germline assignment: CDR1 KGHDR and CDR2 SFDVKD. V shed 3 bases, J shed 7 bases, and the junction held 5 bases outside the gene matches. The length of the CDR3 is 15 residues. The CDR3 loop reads CATSDPQGAVEKLFF. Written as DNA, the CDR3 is TGTGCCACCAGTGATCCACAGGGGGCGGTTGAAAAACTGTTTTTT.

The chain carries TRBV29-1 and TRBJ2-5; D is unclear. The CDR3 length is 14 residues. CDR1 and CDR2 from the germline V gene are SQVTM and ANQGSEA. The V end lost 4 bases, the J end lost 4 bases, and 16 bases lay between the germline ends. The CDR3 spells CSVVLPEVPETQYF. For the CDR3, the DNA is TGCAGCGTTGTCCTGCCAGAGGTCCCAGAGACCCAGTACTTC.

The CDR3, as DNA: TGTGCCAGCAGCTTAGTGGCGGGGACCCAGTACTTC. Translating gives CASSLVAGTQYF. V usage is TRBV7-9 and J usage is TRBJ2-5; TRBD2 is a possible D gene (5 bases). Germline loops: CDR1 SEHNR, CDR2 FQNEAQ (reference sequence). The CDR3 runs to 12 residues. V lost 1 base and J 7 bases, leaving 7 bases between the germline ends.

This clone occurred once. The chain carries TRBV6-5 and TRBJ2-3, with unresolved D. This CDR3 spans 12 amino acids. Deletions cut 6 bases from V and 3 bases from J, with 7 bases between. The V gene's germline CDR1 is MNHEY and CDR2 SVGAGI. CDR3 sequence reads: CASSFSTDTQYF. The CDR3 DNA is TGTGCCAGCAGCTTCAGTACAGATACGCAGTATTTT.

The CDR3 loop reads CASSRARRANSYEQYF. The CDR3 nucleotides read TGCGCCAGCAGCCGGGCCCGCAGGGCTAACTCCTACGAGCAGTACTTC. The chain links TRBV5-1 to TRBJ2-7, with D perhaps TRBD1 (5 bases). The V gene lost 4 bases and the J gene lost 0 bases, with 17 bases spanning the gap. Germline values: CDR1 SGHRS, CDR2 YFSETQ. CDR3 length equals 16 residues.

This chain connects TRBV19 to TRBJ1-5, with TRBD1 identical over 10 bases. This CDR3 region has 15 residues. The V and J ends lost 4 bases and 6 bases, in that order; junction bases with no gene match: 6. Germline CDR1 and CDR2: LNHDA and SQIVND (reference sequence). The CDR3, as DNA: TGTGCCAGTAGTACCCACGGACAGGGGGGTCAGCCCCAGCATTTT. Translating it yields CASSTHGQGGQPQHF.

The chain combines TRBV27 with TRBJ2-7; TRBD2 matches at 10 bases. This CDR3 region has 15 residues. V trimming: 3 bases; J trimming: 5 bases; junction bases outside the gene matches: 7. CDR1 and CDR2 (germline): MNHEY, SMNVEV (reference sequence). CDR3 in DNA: TGTGCCAGCAGTTTTTCTAGCGGGAGCATCGACGAGCAGTACTTC. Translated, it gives CASSFSSGSIDEQYF.